Following are 27 T cell receptor beta chains from one sample sequenced in a study of cytomegalovirus exposure and HLA in healthy donors. In the PCR, 60 Vbeta and 13 Jbeta primers were used. Assay used: immunoSEQ multiplex PCR; TCRdb lists only in-frame clones, some missing. The table records 150,000 to 200,000 clones, 77% of them present only once. Sequenced sample: PBMCs. The receptors were gathered from a young woman in good health and CMV-seronegative.

Details on this clone: Relative to the germline gene, one junction end is altered; a read error may explain this. The chain has TRBV6-5 and TRBJ1-2; possible D gene TRBD1, 6 bases. This CDR3 is built from 15 residues. The germline CDR1 and CDR2 sequences are MNHEY and SVGAGI. In DNA form, the CDR3 reads TGTGCCAGCAGTTACGTTGGGGGGGCGAGCTGGGGCTACCCCTTC. As protein: CASSYVGGASWGYPF.

The V call is TRBV5-1, the J call TRBJ1-6, with a possible D match to TRBD1 (6 bases). The V and J ends lost 6 bases and 7 bases respectively, with 14 bases between them. CDR1 and CDR2 from the germline V gene are SGHRS and YFSETQ. There are 14 residues in the CDR3. CDR3 sequence reads: CASTTGGGNSPLHF. In DNA form, the CDR3 reads TGCGCCAGCACCACTGGGGGGGGCAATTCACCCCTCCACTTT.

This chain uses TRBV12-5 with TRBJ2-1; TRBD2 matches 8 bases. Losses at the gene ends were 0 bases for V and 6 bases for J; bases not matched to a gene: 10. Germline V gene sequence: CDR1 LGHNT, CDR2 FRNRAP. The CDR3 contains 17 residues. The CDR3 DNA sequence: TGTGCTAGTGGTTTGGTAATAGGTAGCGGGAAAAGCAATGAGCAGTTCTTC. Amino acid sequence: CASGLVIGSGKSNEQFF.

J is TRBJ2-3 and V is TRBV29-1, with a possible D match to TRBD1 (5 bases). V dropped 6 bases and J dropped 0 bases, with 10 bases sitting between them. The CDR3 length is 13 residues. Looked up from germline, CDR1 is SQVTM and CDR2 is ANQGSEA. CDR3 in amino acids: CSVVSGSTDTQYF. In DNA form, the CDR3 reads TGCAGCGTAGTTTCAGGGAGCACAGATACGCAGTATTTT.

The V and J genes are TRBV4-1 and TRBJ1-4; 9 bases line up with TRBD1. Germline CDR1 reads MGHRA; CDR2 reads YSYEKL. Trimming took 3 bases from V and 7 from J; bases not matched to a gene: 6. CDR3 length: 15 amino acids. The CDR3 nucleotides are TGCGCCAGCAGCCAGTCCGGGACAGGGAGTGAAAAACTGTTTTTT. The encoded protein is CASSQSGTGSEKLFF.

This chain links TRBV5-6 with TRBJ2-3; tentative D call: TRBD1 (6 bases). Germline values: CDR1 SGHDT, CDR2 YYEEEE. Trimming took 3 bases from V and 4 from J, leaving 12 bases between them. CDR3 size: 14 residues. DNA for the CDR3: TGTGCCAGCAGCTGGGAACAGGGCCCAGATACGCAGTATTTT. Residues: CASSWEQGPDTQYF.

The chain has TRBV5-6 and TRBJ2-3; D is unclear. This CDR3 is 15 amino acids long. V was pared by 4 bases and J by 0 bases, with 12 bases between. Germline V lookup: CDR1 SGHDT, CDR2 YYEEEE. CDR3 sequence reads: CASSQQPLSTDTQYF. CDR3 coding DNA: TGTGCCAGCAGCCAACAACCCCTCAGCACAGATACGCAGTATTTT.

This clone has only one observation. The chain is built from TRBV15 and TRBJ2-7, with 8 bases fitting TRBD2. The germline gives CDR1 LNHNV, CDR2 YYDKDF (reference sequence). There are 15 residues in the CDR3. J lost 2 bases, V lost 1 base, and 4 bases had no gene match. The CDR3 region is CATSRGSGGPYEQYF. The CDR3 DNA sequence: TGTGCCACCAGCAGAGGGAGCGGGGGCCCCTACGAGCAGTACTTC.

The chain has TRBV5-6 and TRBJ2-2; no reliable D call. The germline CDR1 and CDR2 sequences are SGHDT and YYEEEE. The CDR3 is 11 residues long. The V and J ends lost 6 bases and 4 bases respectively, with 4 bases between them. The CDR3, as DNA: TGTGCCAGCACCCTCACCGGGGAGCTGTTTTTT. Translating it yields CASTLTGELFF.

Points on this clone: The junction and the germline gene differ at one end; a read error may be behind it. This chain uses TRBV7-9 with TRBJ2-5, with TRBD2 matching 7 bases. Per the germline V gene, CDR1 is SEHNR and CDR2 is FQNEAQ (reference sequence). The CDR3 runs to 16 residues. CDR3 sequence (DNA): TGTGCCAGCAGCCCCATAGCGGGTGTACTCCAACAGACCCAGTACTTC. Translating it yields CASSPIAGVLQQTQYF.

The gene calls are TRBV13 and TRBJ2-7; D might be TRBD1 (7 bases). Trimming left V 4 bases short and J 5 bases short, with 15 bases between. CDR1 is PRHDT and CDR2 is FYEKMQ in the germline V gene (reference sequence). The CDR3 sequence is 14 residues long. CDR3 DNA sequence: TGTGCCAGCAGCTCAAGACTAGACAGGGACGAGCAGTACTTC. Its protein is CASSSRLDRDEQYF.

The chain combines TRBV6-4 with TRBJ1-4; TRBD1 matches 7 bases. There are 16 residues in the CDR3. Germline CDR1 MRHNA, CDR2 SNTAGT. Trimming cost V 8 bases and J 0 bases; bases outside gene matches: 9. DNA of the CDR3: TGTGCCAGCCTACAGGGGCGTTCGGCAACTAATGAAAAACTGTTTTTT. Its protein product is CASLQGRSATNEKLFF.

The gene calls are TRBV2 and TRBJ1-6; D ambiguous. This CDR3 is built from 13 residues. Germline V gene data show CDR1 as SNHLY and CDR2 as FYNNEI. Between the trimmed V and J ends, which lost 7 bases and 2 bases, there was a span of 6 bases. CDR3 residues: CASTGTYNSPLHF. In nucleotides, the CDR3 is TGTGCCAGCACCGGGACCTATAATTCACCCCTCCACTTT.

The genes are TRBV7-2 and TRBJ2-1; TRBD2 is a possible D gene (5 bases). This CDR3 contains 14 residues. Germline V lookup: CDR1 SGHTA, CDR2 FQGNSA. The ends were cut back, 1 base at V and 6 bases at J, with 10 bases in the middle. This chain's CDR3 is CASSLVGGGNEQFF. CDR3 bases: TGTGCCAGCAGCTTAGTCGGAGGAGGCAATGAGCAGTTCTTC.

This CDR3 reads CASSQVKTSGYQETQYF. DNA of the CDR3: TGTGCCAGCAGCCAAGTTAAGACTAGCGGATATCAAGAGACCCAGTACTTC. This rearrangement joins TRBV4-2 to TRBJ2-5, with 9 bases aligning to TRBD2. CDR1 LGHNA and CDR2 YNFKEQ come from the germline V gene. V lost 1 base to trimming and J lost 2 bases; unmatched junction nucleotides: 8. This CDR3 contains 17 residues.

There are a few counts of this clone. The CDR3, as DNA: TGTGCCAGCAGCTCCACCAACCTAGCGGGAACGGAGACCCAGTACTTC. Translated: CASSSTNLAGTETQYF. The V call is TRBV11-2, the J call TRBJ2-5, with 9 bases identical to TRBD2. The CDR3 consists of 16 residues. Trimming at V came to 4 bases and at J to 5 bases, leaving 11 bases not matched to a gene. Germline values: CDR1 SGHAT, CDR2 FQNNGV.

V is TRBV5-1 and J is TRBJ1-2; D gene ambiguous. The germline CDR1 and CDR2 sequences are SGHRS and YFSETQ. The ends were cut back, 6 bases at V and 8 bases at J, with 26 bases in the middle. CDR3 size: 16 residues. The CDR3 spells CASNPTAGSSTIGYTF. CDR3 in DNA: TGCGCCAGCAACCCCACAGCGGGTTCGTCAACTATCGGCTACACCTTC. The whole variable domain, filled in from reference TRBV5-1 and TRBJ1-2, reads KAGVTQTPRYLIKTRGQQVTLSCSPISGHRSVSWYQQTPGQGLQFLFEYFSETQRNKGNFPGRFSGRQFSNSRSEMNVSTLELGDSALYLCASNPTAGSSTIGYTFGSGTRLTVV.

The CDR3 nucleotides are TGTGCCTGGAGTAACGCGGGGAATGAGCAGTTCTTC. It is translated as CAWSNAGNEQFF. This chain joins TRBV30 and TRBJ2-1, with D tentatively TRBD2 (6 bases). The CDR3 contains 12 residues. V shed 2 bases and J shed 7 bases, with 9 bases lying between them. The V gene's germline CDR1 is GTSNPN and CDR2 SVGIG (reference sequence).

The rearrangement joins TRBV7-3 to TRBJ1-5; D is undetermined. CDR3 length equals 13 residues. V lost 5 bases, J lost 2 bases, and 7 bases lay in between. Germline CDR1 reads SGHTA; CDR2 reads FQGTGA. CDR3 DNA sequence: TGTGCCAGCAGCCTCGTTGGCAATCAGCCCCAGCATTTT. Amino acid sequence: CASSLVGNQPQHF.

This chain joins TRBV29-1 and TRBJ1-2; D remains ambiguous. Germline loops: CDR1 SQVTM, CDR2 ANQGSEA. CDR3 size: 11 residues. V was cut by 5 bases and J by 1 base, with 5 bases left in between. CDR3 DNA sequence: TGCAGCGTTTCCGGTAACTATGGCTACACCTTC. Protein product: CSVSGNYGYTF.

The rearrangement uses TRBV2 and TRBJ2-7; TRBD2 is a possible D gene (5 bases). CDR3 length equals 14 residues. V was shortened by 7 bases and J by 2 bases, with 15 bases between the two germline ends. CDR1 and CDR2 from the germline V gene are SNHLY and FYNNEI. This CDR3 reads CASNSGHAPYEQYF. In DNA form, the CDR3 reads TGTGCCAGCAACAGCGGCCATGCCCCCTACGAGCAGTACTTC.

The V and J genes are TRBV19 and TRBJ1-1, with 7 bases that match TRBD1. The V gene's germline CDR1 is LNHDA and CDR2 SQIVND (reference sequence). This CDR3 contains 17 residues. V shed 2 bases, J shed 5 bases, and the junction held 14 bases outside the gene matches. In DNA form, the CDR3 reads TGTGCCAGTAGTATAACCCCCTCGACAGGGAGAAGAACTGAAGCTTTCTTT. It codes for CASSITPSTGRRTEAFF.

Only a few counts were recorded for this clone. This chain connects TRBV5-1 to TRBJ1-6; 7 bases align to TRBD1. The CDR3 has 14 amino acids. Germline loops: CDR1 SGHRS, CDR2 YFSETQ. Trimming took 0 bases from V and 6 from J; bases not matched to a gene: 0. CDR3 amino acids: CASSLGQGNSPLHF. The CDR3 DNA is TGCGCCAGCAGCTTGGGACAGGGTAATTCACCCCTCCACTTT. Filled out from reference TRBV5-1 and TRBJ1-6, the complete variable domain reads KAGVTQTPRYLIKTRGQQVTLSCSPISGHRSVSWYQQTPGQGLQFLFEYFSETQRNKGNFPGRFSGRQFSNSRSEMNVSTLELGDSALYLCASSLGQGNSPLHFGNGTRLTVT.

The chain joins TRBV5-1 to TRBJ2-7, with TRBD2 identical over 11 bases. From germline, CDR1 is SGHRS and CDR2 YFSETQ. J gave up 1 base and V 0 bases, and 0 bases lay outside the gene matches. CDR3 length: 15 amino acids. The CDR3 DNA follows: TGCGCCAGCAGCTTGGGACTAGCGGGGTCCTACGAGCAGTACTTC. Its protein product is CASSLGLAGSYEQYF.

The chain recombines TRBV5-4 with TRBJ2-1, with D possibly matching TRBD2 (6 bases). Germline CDR1 and CDR2: SGHNT and YYREEE (reference sequence). Trimming took off 3 bases at V and 7 bases at J, with 17 bases between the two ends. This CDR3 region has 15 residues. CDR3 sequence (DNA): TGTGCCAGCAGCTCCCCGACTAGTAGTAAGAATGAGCAGTTCTTC. Protein: CASSSPTSSKNEQFF.

This sequence joins TRBV18 and TRBJ1-1; D unclear. Trimming removed 1 base at V and 2 bases at J, with 8 bases between. CDR3 length: 14 residues. The germline V gene has CDR1 KGHSH and CDR2 LQKENI. CDR3 in amino acids: CASSPQRVNTEAFF. As DNA, the CDR3 is TGTGCCAGCTCACCACAACGGGTTAACACTGAAGCTTTCTTT.

The genes are TRBV6-5 and TRBJ2-7, with a tentative D call TRBD1 (6 bases). This CDR3 is built from 15 residues. Germline V gene sequence: CDR1 MNHEY, CDR2 SVGAGI. V lost 10 bases and J 3 bases, leaving 22 bases between the germline ends. The CDR3 loop reads CATTLPGARGYEQYF. For the CDR3, the DNA is TGTGCCACCACACTACCAGGGGCCCGAGGCTACGAGCAGTACTTC.